The 9 T cell receptor beta chains in this list originate from one sample, sequenced in a study of blood T cell repertoires in COVID-19. Assay used: immunoSEQ multiplex PCR; TCRdb lists only in-frame clones, some missing. Of 180,000 or so clones in the sample, 84% are singletons; the top ten hold about 2.7%. The sequencing sample was made of peripheral blood. Receptors were obtained from a human donor with acute or convalescent COVID-19. The donor label of this sample is uncertain.

The genes are TRBV6-5 and TRBJ2-1, with TRBD2 identical over 9 bases. V gave up 4 bases and J gave up 5 bases; unmatched junction bases: 9. The CDR3 contains 16 residues. Germline V gives CDR1 MNHEY, CDR2 SVGAGI. The CDR3 reads CASSSPLLAGHNEQFF. As DNA, the CDR3 is TGTGCCAGCAGTTCTCCCCTACTAGCGGGCCACAATGAGCAGTTCTTC.

CDR3 in DNA: TGTGCCAGTAGGGATAGGGGGTCCTACAATGAGCAGTTCTTC. Amino acid sequence: CASRDRGSYNEQFF. The genes are TRBV19 and TRBJ2-1, with a possible D match to TRBD1 (6 bases). Germline CDR1 is LNHDA and CDR2 is SQIVND (reference sequence). Trimming left V 6 bases short and J 1 base short, with 10 bases between. The CDR3 totals 14 residues.

This chain connects TRBV6-5 to TRBJ2-3, with D perhaps TRBD2 (5 bases). The CDR3 covers 15 residues. Germline-derived CDR1 and CDR2 are MNHEY and SVGAGI. Trimming shortened V by 7 bases and J by 0 bases, and 14 bases separated the two germline ends. The CDR3 nucleotides read TGTGCCAGCAAATGGGAAGCGGCTAGCACAGATACGCAGTATTTT. Protein sequence: CASKWEAASTDTQYF.

The V gene is TRBV21-1, the J gene TRBJ2-7; TRBD1 is the table's D call and was not checked against the DNA. TRBV21-1 counts as a pseudogene. CDR3 length equals 13 residues. The CDR3 DNA reads TGTGCCAGCAGCAACGGCAGGGGCTACGAGCAGTACTTC. As protein: CASSNGRGYEQYF.

The J gene is TRBJ2-4, the V gene TRBV29-1; 9 bases are a match to TRBD1. This CDR3 is 14 amino acids long. Looked up from germline, CDR1 is SQVTM and CDR2 is ANQGSEA. Losses at the gene ends were 6 bases for V and 5 bases for J; bases not matched to a gene: 8. The DNA for the CDR3 is TGCAGCGTCGGGACAGGGCCGGCAGAAAACATTCAGTACTTC. Translating gives CSVGTGPAENIQYF.

V and J are TRBV7-9 and TRBJ1-1; possible D gene TRBD1, 6 bases. Germline CDR1 and CDR2: SEHNR and FQNEAQ (reference sequence). This CDR3 has 15 residues. V lost 6 bases and J 7 bases, leaving 21 bases between the germline ends. CDR3: CASRSKDRLGSEAFF. CDR3 bases: TGTGCCAGCAGGTCCAAAGACAGGCTAGGGAGTGAAGCTTTCTTT.

The rearrangement uses TRBV6-5 and TRBJ2-4, with D uncertain. The V end lost 9 bases, the J end lost 4 bases, and 19 bases lay between the germline ends. The germline CDR1 and CDR2 sequences are MNHEY and SVGAGI. This CDR3 spans 15 amino acids. This CDR3 reads CASKIGPLGKNIQYF. The CDR3 coding sequence is TGTGCCAGTAAAATTGGGCCCCTCGGAAAAAACATTCAGTACTTC.

The J gene is TRBJ2-4, the V gene TRBV3-1 (or the pseudogene TRBV3-2); the match to TRBD2 covers 11 bases. From germline, CDR1 is LGHDT and CDR2 YNNKEL (reference sequence). The CDR3 extends over 15 amino acids. Trimming removed 0 bases from V and 8 bases from J; junction bases left unmatched: 3. In DNA, the CDR3 is TGTGCCAGCAGCCAAGAGCCTAGCGGGAGGCACATTCAGTACTTC. Protein: CASSQEPSGRHIQYF.

This clone came up once. V is TRBV5-1 and J is TRBJ1-1; possibly TRBD1 for D (5 bases). Germline V CDR1 and CDR2: SGHRS, YFSETQ. Between the trimmed V and J ends, which lost 5 bases and 0 bases, there was a span of 11 bases. The CDR3 sequence is 14 residues long. The CDR3 loop reads CASRPGVMNTEAFF. The CDR3 nucleotides read TGCGCCAGCAGGCCGGGGGTCATGAACACTGAAGCTTTCTTT.